Listed here is a single TCR beta chain. This sample is drawn from a study of cytomegalovirus exposure and HLA in healthy donors. The PCR employed 60 Vbeta primers together with 13 Jbeta primers. Only in-frame clones appear in the TCRdb table, and some are missing; sequencing was by immunoSEQ multiplex PCR. The profile shows around 130,000 clones, about 71% of them singletons. The CDR3 runs 13 residues. J lost 0 bases, V lost 5 bases, and 3 bases had no gene match. Germline-derived CDR1 and CDR2 are SQVTM and ANQGSEA. The source of this sequence is a woman aged 55-70 years in good health and CMV-seropositive. The chain has TRBV29-1 and TRBJ2-5; TRBD1 agrees at 7 bases. What was sequenced was PBMCs. CDR3 nucleotide sequence: TGCAGCGTTTACAGGGGCTACCAAGAGACCCAGTACTTC. This translates into CSVYRGYQETQYF.